This T cell receptor (beta chain) was captured by sequencing in a study of blood T cell repertoires in COVID-19. This clone was recorded once. V was clipped by 3 bases and J by 5 bases; unmatched bases: 7. This CDR3 region has 16 residues. Germline V gives CDR1 LNHDA, CDR2 SQIVND (reference sequence). The table came from immunoSEQ multiplex PCR; TCRdb's copy has only in-frame clones and leaves some out. The sample comprises approximately 250,000 clones, over 90% of which are singletons, and 0.83% rests with the top ten. This chain uses TRBV19 with TRBJ1-5; 10 nucleotides match TRBD1. Sequences were obtained from peripheral blood. This sequence originates from a man aged 25 to 40 with COVID-19, enrolled during active disease. In DNA form, the CDR3 reads TGTGCCAGTAGTATGTATCGGGACAGGGGTTATCAGCCCCAGCATTTT. Its protein is CASSMYRDRGYQPQHF.